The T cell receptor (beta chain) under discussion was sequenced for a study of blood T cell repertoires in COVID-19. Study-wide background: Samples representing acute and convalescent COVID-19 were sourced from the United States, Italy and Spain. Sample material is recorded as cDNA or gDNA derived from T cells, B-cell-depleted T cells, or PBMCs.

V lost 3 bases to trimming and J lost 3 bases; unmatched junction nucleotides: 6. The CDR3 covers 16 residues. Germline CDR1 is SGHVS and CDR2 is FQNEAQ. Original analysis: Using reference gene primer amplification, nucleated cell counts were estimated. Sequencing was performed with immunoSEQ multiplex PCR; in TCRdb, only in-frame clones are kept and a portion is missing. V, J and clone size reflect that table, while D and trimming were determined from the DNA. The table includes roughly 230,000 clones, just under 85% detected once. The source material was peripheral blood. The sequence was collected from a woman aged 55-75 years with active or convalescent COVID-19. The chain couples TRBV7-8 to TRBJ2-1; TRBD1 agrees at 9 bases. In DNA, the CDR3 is TGTGCCAGCAGCTTGTTGGTGACAGGGGGCTACAATGAGCAGTTCTTC. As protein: CASSLLVTGGYNEQFF.